This TCR beta chain was obtained from a study of blood T cells in healthy people across ages (dated by TCRdb to about 2015). Study-level background: In model experiments, template switching captured about one uniquely barcoded TCR beta cDNA molecule for every two T cells. For two donors (one aged 18 to 29 and one aged 80 or older), the study analyzed two additional independent replicas of 1 million unique cDNA reads from the same blood draw. The donors were split into four age groups: young (average 16 years), middle-aged (39), aged (62) and long-lived (more than 80). To track age-related changes in TCR beta repertoire diversity, the study relied on deep sequencing normalized with unique cDNA molecular identifiers.

To note about this clonotype: The antigen this receptor binds is unknown. Base qualities are not at hand, and no much larger clone is one base apart.

Systemically healthy Caucasian individuals from Russia, 39 in total and aged roughly 6 to 95 years, were included as donors. Approximately 10 milliliters of peripheral blood were collected from each donor into EDTA-treated Vacutainer tubes. Ficoll-Paque density-gradient centrifugation was used to isolate PBMCs, with at least 6.5 million per sample. Trizol reagent was used to extract total RNA from PBMCs, with at least 6 micrograms per sample. Naive CD45RAhigh/CD27high T cell percentages were measured by flow cytometry on a PBMC aliquot from every donor. Results the study describes overall, beyond this receptor: Total diversity estimates from one million sequenced T cells were considered lower bounds and underestimates. Donor CMV infection status was unknown, potentially confounding age-related changes in expanded clonotypes. Observed TCR beta diversity per million T cells fell roughly linearly with age, and a significant reduction was already apparent by age roughly 40. Bulk unsorted PBMC profiling prevented conclusive comparison of naive and antigen-experienced compartments. There was a strong correlation between observed TCR beta diversity and the percentage of naive T cells measured by flow cytometry. The long-lived group showed more naive CD4+ T cells, fewer expanded clones and increased TCR diversity than the aged group, suggesting age selection.

According to the germline V gene, CDR1 reads SGHDN and CDR2 reads FVKESK. Including the terminal cysteine and phenylalanine, the CDR3 comprises 15 residues. The kept DNA is CDR3 alone, 45 bases in frame from the first base. Libraries came from 5' RACE. TCRdb records Illumina HiSeq 2500 as the sequencer. The second PCR ran for about 6 to 12 cycles and used a J-beta primer mix along with a sample-barcoded 5' primer. Each TCR beta cDNA molecule received a unique molecular identifier from a template-switch 5' adaptor carrying 12 random nucleotides. At least 2.5 million CDR3-containing paired-end reads were obtained from each sample. All of the RNA was converted into first-strand cDNA using the Mint cDNA synthesis kit, with a TRBC-specific oligonucleotide serving as the primer. Following uracil-DNA glycosylase treatment, a first 18-cycle PCR with universal primers M1SS and BC2_uni_R was performed on all cDNA. The authors' analysis ran thus. For normalization, 1 million high-quality reads were randomly selected from each sample, with every read carrying a distinct molecular identifier. Reads sharing molecular identifiers were discarded rather than binned into consensus sequences. MiTCR, run with a Q25 quality threshold and the strictest error-elimination algorithm, handled CDR3 identification, clonotype clustering and error correction. A nonparametric unseen species model with Euler transformation was used to estimate lower-bound total TCR beta diversity. Starting from the raw public reads, TCRdb applied fastp trimming at Q25, assembled clones with MiXCR and retained in-frame beta chains. Rows with one shared CDR3 protein collapse into an entry with the most common genes and DNA. The V and J calls reflect TCRdb's pipeline rather than the authors' work. This sample lists a few hundred thousand distinct CDR3 sequences; 25% to 35% were detected once. The ten largest clones add up to approximately 3.6% of the sample.

In addition, the sample was reused for a study of T cells of mothers and their children. The second study also describes: Nine systemically healthy Caucasian individuals served as donors, namely three mothers together with their six children. cDNA synthesis consumed the entire amount of extracted RNA, loaded at approximately 1.6 ug RNA in each 15 ul reaction. In the second PCR, the M1S primer added sample barcodes and 2-4 random nucleotides. Over 8 million TCR beta CDR3 reads came from each mother, compared with some 3 million reads from each child. Thymic selection shapes the output of TCR recombination in a similar way in related and unrelated pairs, and inherited differences have a minor effect. Related mother-child pairs always showed normalized repertoire overlap that was slightly higher than in unrelated mother-child pairs, though the difference was never significant. No persistent microchimeric T cell clones were found, with a detection sensitivity of roughly 99 clones per million clonotypes. In the study, deep NGS was used to compare the TCR beta repertoires of mothers and children, and features distinguishing related mother-child pairs from unrelated individuals were sought. On average, the children were roughly 11 +/- 4 years old, while the mothers were approximately 40 +/- 4 years old. After adapter ligation with NEBNext reagents, the libraries were sequenced on Illumina HiSeq 2000 with 100+100 nt paired-end reads. To avoid cross-contamination, the mother libraries and the child libraries were prepared a month apart and sequenced in separate runs. For each donor, between about 500,000 and 2,000,000 distinct TCR beta clonotypes were identified. Naive TCR beta clonotypes were estimated from low-frequency clonotypes matched to each donor's FACS-determined naive share, without sorting.

Sequenced sample: blood. This receptor was obtained from a boy between 2 and 10 years old in good health. This receptor chain uses TRBV14 and TRBJ2-5; the D gene remains uncertain. The J call may be mistaken, given a closer DNA end match to TRBJ2-1. The DNA sequence is as follows: TGTGCCAGCAGCCAAGATGGGGTCTTGATCAATGAGCAGTTCTTC. Its protein product is CASSQDGVLINEQFF.